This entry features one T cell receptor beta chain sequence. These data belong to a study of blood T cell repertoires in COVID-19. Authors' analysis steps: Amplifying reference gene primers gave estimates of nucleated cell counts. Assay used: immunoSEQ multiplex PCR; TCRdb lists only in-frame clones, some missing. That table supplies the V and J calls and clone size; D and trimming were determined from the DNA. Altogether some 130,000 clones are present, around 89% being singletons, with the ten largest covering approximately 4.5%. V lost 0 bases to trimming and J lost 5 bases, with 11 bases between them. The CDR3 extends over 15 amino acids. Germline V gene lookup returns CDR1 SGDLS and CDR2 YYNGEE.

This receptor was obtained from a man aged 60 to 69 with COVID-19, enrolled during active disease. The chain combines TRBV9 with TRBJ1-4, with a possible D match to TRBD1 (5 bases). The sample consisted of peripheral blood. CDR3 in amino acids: CASSVVDTQNEKLFF. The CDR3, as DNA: TGTGCCAGCAGCGTAGTGGACACACAAAATGAAAAACTGTTTTTT. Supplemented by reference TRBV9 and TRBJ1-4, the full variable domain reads DSGVTQTPKHLITATGQRVTLRCSPRSGDLSVYWYQQSLDQGLQFLIQYYNGEERAKGNILERFSAQQFPDLHSELNLSSLELGDSALYFCASSVVDTQNEKLFFGSGTQLSVL.